The source of this T cell receptor (beta chain) is a study of neoadjuvant anti-PD-1 for oral cavity cancer. The assay was immunoSEQ multiplex PCR, and TCRdb's table has in-frame clones only and misses some. Of about 81,000 clones listed, about 84% are singletons. CDR1 and CDR2 from the germline V gene are ENHRY and SYGVKD. V gave up 4 bases and J gave up 3 bases; unmatched junction bases: 10. The CDR3 runs 16 residues. The TCR sequence derives from a person between 35 and 79 years old with oral cavity squamous cell carcinoma. The V call is TRBV10-3, the J call TRBJ2-7; 9 nucleotides match TRBD1. The starting material was PBMCs, obtained before nivolumab (anti-PD-1) treatment. CDR3 residues: CAISGSRDRASYEQYF. CDR3 DNA sequence: TGTGCCATCAGTGGTAGTCGGGACAGGGCAAGCTACGAGCAGTACTTC.